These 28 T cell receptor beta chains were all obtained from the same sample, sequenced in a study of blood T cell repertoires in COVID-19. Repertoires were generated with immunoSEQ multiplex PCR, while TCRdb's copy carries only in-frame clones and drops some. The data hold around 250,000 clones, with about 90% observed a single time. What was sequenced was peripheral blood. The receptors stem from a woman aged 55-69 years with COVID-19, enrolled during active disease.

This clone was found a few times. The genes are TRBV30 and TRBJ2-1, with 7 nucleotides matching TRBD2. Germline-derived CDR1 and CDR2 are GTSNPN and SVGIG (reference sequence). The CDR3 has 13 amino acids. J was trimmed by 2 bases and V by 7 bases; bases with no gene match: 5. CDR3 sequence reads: CAFGGGPYNEQFF. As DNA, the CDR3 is TGTGCCTTCGGCGGGGGACCCTACAATGAGCAGTTCTTC.

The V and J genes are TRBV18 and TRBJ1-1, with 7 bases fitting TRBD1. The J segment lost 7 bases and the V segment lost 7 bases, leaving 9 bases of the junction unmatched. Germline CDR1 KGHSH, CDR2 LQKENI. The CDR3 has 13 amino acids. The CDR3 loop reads CASWEGGGLEAFF. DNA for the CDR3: TGTGCCAGCTGGGAAGGAGGGGGCCTTGAAGCTTTCTTT.

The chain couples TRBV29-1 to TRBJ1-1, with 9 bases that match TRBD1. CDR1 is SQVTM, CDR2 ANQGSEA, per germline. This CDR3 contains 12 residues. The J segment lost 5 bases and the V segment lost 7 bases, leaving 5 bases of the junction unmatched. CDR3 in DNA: TGCAGCGGACAGGGGGTAGGTACTGAAGCTTTCTTT. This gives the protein CSGQGVGTEAFF.

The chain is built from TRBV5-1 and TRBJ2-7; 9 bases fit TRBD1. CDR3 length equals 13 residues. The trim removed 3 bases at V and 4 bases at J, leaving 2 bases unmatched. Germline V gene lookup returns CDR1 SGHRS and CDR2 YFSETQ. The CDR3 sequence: CASSSQGAYEQYF. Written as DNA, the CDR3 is TGCGCCAGCAGCTCACAGGGGGCATACGAGCAGTACTTC.

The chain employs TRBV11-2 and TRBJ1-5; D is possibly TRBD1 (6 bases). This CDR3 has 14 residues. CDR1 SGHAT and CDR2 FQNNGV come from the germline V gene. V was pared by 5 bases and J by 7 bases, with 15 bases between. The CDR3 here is CASSPTGIHQPQHF. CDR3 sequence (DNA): TGTGCCAGCAGCCCAACAGGGATCCACCAGCCCCAGCATTTT.

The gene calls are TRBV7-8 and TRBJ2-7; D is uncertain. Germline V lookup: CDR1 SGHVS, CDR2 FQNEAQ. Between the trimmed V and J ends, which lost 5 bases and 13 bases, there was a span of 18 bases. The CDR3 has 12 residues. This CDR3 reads CASSLSRSYPYF. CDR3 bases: TGTGCCAGCAGCCTATCTAGGAGCTATCCATACTTC.

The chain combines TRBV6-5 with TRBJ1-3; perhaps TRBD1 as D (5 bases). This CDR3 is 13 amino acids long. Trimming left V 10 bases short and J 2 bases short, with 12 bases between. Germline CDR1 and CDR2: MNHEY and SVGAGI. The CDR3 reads CAIHGGTGNTIYF. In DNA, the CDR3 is TGTGCCATCCATGGGGGGACTGGAAACACCATATATTTT.

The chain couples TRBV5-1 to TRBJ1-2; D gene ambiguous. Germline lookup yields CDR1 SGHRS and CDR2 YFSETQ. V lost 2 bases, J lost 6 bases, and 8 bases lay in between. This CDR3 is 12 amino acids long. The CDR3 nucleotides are TGCGCCAGCAGCTTAACAGCGGATGGCTACACCTTC. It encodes CASSLTADGYTF.

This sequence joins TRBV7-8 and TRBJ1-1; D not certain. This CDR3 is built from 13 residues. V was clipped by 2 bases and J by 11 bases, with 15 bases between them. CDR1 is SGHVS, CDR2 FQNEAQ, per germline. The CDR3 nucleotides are TGTGCCAGCAGCTTAATTAGTCCGGGGAACGCTTTCTTT. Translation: CASSLISPGNAFF.

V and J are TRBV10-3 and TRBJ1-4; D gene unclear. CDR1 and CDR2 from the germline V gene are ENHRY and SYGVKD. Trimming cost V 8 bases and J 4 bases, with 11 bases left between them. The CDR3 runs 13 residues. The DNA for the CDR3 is TGTGCCATCGGGAGGGCATTTAATGAAAAACTGTTTTTT. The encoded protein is CAIGRAFNEKLFF.

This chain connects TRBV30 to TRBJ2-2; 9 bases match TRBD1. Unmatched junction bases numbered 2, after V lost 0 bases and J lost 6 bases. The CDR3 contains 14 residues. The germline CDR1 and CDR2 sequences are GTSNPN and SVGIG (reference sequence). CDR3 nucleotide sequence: TGTGCCTGGAGTGTACAGGGGGCCGCCGGGGAGCTGTTTTTT. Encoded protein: CAWSVQGAAGELFF.

This CDR3 reads CASSFPGTGDNSPLHF. DNA for the CDR3: TGTGCCAGCAGTTTTCCCGGGACAGGGGACAATTCACCCCTCCACTTT. J is TRBJ1-6 and V is TRBV6-6; 10 bases fit TRBD1. Germline CDR1 reads MNHNY; CDR2 reads SVGAGI (reference sequence). Trimming cost V 4 bases and J 7 bases; bases outside gene matches: 7. CDR3 length: 16 amino acids.

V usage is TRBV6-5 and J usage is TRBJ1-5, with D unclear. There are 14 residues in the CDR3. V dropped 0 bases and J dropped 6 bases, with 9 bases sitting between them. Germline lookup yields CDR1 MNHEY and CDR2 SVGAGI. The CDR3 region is CASSYSGSSQPQHF. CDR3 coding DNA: TGTGCCAGCAGTTACTCGGGGAGTAGTCAGCCCCAGCATTTT.

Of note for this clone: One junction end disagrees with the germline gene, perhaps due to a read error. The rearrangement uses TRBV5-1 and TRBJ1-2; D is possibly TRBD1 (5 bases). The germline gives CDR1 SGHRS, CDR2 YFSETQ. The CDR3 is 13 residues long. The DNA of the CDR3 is TGCGCCAGCAGCTTGGACCGGCGGGCGGGGACGGACTTC. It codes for CASSLDRRAGTDF. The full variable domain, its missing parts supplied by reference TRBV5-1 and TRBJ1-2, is KAGVTQTPRYLIKTRGQQVTLSCSPISGHRSVSWYQQTPGQGLQFLFEYFSETQRNKGNFPGRFSGRQFSNSRSEMNVSTLELGDSALYLCASSLDRRAGTDFGSGTRLTVV.

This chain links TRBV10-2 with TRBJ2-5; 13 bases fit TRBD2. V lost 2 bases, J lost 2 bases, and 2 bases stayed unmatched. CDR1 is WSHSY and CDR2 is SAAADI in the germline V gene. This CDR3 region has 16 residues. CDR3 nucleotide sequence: TGCGCCAGCAGTGAGACACTAGCGGGGGGGCAAGAGACCCAGTACTTC. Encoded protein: CASSETLAGGQETQYF.

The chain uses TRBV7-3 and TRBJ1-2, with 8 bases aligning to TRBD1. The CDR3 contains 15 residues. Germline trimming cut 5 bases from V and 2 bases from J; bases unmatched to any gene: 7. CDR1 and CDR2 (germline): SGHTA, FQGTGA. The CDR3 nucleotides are TGTGCCAGCAGCGCCACCGGGACAGGAAACTATGGCTACACCTTC. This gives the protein CASSATGTGNYGYTF.

The CDR3 DNA follows: TGTGCCAGTACTACTACCGGGACTAGCTCAAATGAGCAGTTCTTC. This gives the protein CASTTTGTSSNEQFF. The chain uses TRBV19 and TRBJ2-1; 9 bases line up with TRBD2. V lost 7 bases to trimming and J lost 7 bases; unmatched junction nucleotides: 11. Germline values: CDR1 LNHDA, CDR2 SQIVND (reference sequence). The CDR3 extends over 15 amino acids.

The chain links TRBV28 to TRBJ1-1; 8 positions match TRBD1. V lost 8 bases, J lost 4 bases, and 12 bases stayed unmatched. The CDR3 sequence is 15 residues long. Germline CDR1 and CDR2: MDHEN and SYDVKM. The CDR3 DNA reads TGTGCCAGCGCATTCAGGGGGCGCCTAACCACTGAAGCTTTCTTT. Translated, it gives CASAFRGRLTTEAFF.

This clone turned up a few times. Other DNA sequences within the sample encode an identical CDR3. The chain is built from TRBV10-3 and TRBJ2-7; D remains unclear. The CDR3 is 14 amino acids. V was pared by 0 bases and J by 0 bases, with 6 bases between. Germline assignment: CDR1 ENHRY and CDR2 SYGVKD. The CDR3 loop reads CAISESPGSYEQYF. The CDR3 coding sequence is TGTGCCATCAGTGAGTCTCCGGGCTCCTACGAGCAGTACTTC.

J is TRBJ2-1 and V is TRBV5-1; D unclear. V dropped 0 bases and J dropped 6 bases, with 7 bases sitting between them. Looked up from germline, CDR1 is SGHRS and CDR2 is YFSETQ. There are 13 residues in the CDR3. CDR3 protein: CASSLEPGNEQFF. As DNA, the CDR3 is TGCGCCAGCAGCTTGGAACCGGGCAATGAGCAGTTCTTC.

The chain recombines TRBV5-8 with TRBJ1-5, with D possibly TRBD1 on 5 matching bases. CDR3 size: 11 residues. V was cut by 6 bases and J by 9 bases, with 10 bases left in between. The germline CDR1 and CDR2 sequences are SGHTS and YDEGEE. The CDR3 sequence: CASTPQGPQHF. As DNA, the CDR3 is TGTGCCAGCACCCCTCAGGGGCCCCAGCATTTT. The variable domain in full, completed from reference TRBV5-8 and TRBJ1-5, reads EAGVTQSPTHLIKTRGQQATLRCSPISGHTSVYWYQQALGLGLQFLLWYDEGEERNRGNFPPRFSGRQFPNYSSELNVNALELEDSALYLCASTPQGPQHFGDGTRLSIL.

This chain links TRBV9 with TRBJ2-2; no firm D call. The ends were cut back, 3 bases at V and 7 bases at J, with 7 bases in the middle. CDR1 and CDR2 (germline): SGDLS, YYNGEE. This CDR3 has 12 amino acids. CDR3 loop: CASSDRNGELFF. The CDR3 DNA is TGTGCCAGCAGCGACAGAAACGGGGAGCTGTTTTTT.

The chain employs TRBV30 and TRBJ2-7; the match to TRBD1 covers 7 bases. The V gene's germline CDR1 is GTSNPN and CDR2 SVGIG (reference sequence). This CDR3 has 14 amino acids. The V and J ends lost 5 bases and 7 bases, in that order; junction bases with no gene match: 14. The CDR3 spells CAWGPTGFPGEQYF. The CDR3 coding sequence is TGTGCCTGGGGCCCGACAGGGTTCCCTGGGGAGCAGTACTTC.

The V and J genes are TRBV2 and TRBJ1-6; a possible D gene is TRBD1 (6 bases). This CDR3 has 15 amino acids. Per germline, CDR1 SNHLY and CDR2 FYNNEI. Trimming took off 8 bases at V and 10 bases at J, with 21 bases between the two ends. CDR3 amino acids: CASRVGGINASPLHF. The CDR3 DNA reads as TGTGCCAGCCGAGTAGGGGGAATTAATGCCTCACCCCTCCACTTT. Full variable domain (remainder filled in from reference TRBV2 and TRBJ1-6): EPEVTQTPSHQVTQMGQEVILRCVPISNHLYFYWYRQILGQKVEFLVSFYNNEISEKSEIFDDQFSVERPDGSNFTLKIRSTKLEDSAMYFCASRVGGINASPLHFGNGTRLTVT.

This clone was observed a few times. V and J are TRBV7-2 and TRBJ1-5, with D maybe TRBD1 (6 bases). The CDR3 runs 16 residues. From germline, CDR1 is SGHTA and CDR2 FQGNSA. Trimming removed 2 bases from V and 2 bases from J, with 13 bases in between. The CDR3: CASSLSPYRGNQPQHF. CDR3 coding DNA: TGTGCCAGCAGCTTAAGTCCCTACAGGGGCAATCAGCCCCAGCATTTT.

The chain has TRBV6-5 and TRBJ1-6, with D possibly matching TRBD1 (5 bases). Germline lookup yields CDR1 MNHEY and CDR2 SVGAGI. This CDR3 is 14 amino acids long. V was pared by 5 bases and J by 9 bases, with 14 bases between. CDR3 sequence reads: CASSPGRRGSPLHF. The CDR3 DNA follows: TGTGCCAGCAGTCCCGGGAGAAGGGGTTCACCCCTCCACTTT.

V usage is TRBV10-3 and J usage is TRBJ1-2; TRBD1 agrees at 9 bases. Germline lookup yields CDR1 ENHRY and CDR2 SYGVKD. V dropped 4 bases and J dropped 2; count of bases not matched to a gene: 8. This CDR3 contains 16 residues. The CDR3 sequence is CAISVGAGTGNYGYTF. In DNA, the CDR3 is TGTGCCATCAGTGTGGGGGCTGGGACAGGGAACTATGGCTACACCTTC.

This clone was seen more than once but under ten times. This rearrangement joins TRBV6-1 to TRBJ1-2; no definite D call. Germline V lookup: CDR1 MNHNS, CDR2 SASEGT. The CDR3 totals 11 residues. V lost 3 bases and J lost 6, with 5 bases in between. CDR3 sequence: CASSETNGYTF. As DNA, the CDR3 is TGTGCCAGCAGTGAGACTAATGGCTACACCTTC.